Presented here are 2 T cell receptor beta chains from one specimen sequenced in a study of blood T cell repertoires in COVID-19. Libraries were prepared by immunoSEQ multiplex PCR; TCRdb keeps only in-frame clonotypes and omits some of them. Of fewer than 350,000 clones in the sample, approximately 91% were seen once. The sample was PBMCs or T cells enriched from blood (not recorded which). These receptors all stem from a woman aged 25 to 39 who had been exposed to COVID-19.

The rearrangement joins TRBV7-2 to TRBJ2-7, with 8 nucleotides matching TRBD1. The trim removed 5 bases at V and 3 bases at J, leaving 6 bases unmatched. The CDR3 covers 14 residues. Germline V lookup: CDR1 SGHTA, CDR2 FQGNSA. The CDR3 here is CASSRTGKDYEQYF. The CDR3 nucleotides read TGTGCCAGCAGCCGGACAGGGAAAGACTACGAGCAGTACTTC.

V is TRBV24-1 and J is TRBJ1-1; D possibly corresponds to TRBD1 (6 bases). This CDR3 contains 14 residues. Per germline, CDR1 KGHDR and CDR2 SFDVKD. Trimming removed 8 bases from V and 0 bases from J, with 12 bases in between. CDR3 protein: CATTEGGMNTEAFF. CDR3 nucleotide sequence: TGTGCCACCACAGAAGGGGGAATGAACACTGAAGCTTTCTTT.